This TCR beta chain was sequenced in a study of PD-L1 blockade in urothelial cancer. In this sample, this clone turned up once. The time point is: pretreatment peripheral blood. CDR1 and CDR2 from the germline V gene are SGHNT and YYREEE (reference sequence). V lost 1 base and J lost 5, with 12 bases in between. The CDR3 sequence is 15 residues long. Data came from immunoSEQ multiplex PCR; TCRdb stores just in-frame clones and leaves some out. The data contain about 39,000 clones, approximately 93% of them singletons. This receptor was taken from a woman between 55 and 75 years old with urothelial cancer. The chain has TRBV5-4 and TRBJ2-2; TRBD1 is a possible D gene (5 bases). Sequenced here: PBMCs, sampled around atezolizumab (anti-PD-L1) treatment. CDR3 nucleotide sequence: TGTGCCAGCAGCTTGCAGGGCCTGAGTACCGGGGAGCTGTTTTTT. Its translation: CASSLQGLSTGELFF. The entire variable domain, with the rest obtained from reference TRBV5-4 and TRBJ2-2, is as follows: ETGVTQSPTHLIKTRGQQVTLRCSSQSGHNTVSWYQQALGQGPQFIFQYYREEENGRGNFPPRFSGLQFPNYSSELNVNALELDDSALYLCASSLQGLSTGELFFGEGSRLTVL.